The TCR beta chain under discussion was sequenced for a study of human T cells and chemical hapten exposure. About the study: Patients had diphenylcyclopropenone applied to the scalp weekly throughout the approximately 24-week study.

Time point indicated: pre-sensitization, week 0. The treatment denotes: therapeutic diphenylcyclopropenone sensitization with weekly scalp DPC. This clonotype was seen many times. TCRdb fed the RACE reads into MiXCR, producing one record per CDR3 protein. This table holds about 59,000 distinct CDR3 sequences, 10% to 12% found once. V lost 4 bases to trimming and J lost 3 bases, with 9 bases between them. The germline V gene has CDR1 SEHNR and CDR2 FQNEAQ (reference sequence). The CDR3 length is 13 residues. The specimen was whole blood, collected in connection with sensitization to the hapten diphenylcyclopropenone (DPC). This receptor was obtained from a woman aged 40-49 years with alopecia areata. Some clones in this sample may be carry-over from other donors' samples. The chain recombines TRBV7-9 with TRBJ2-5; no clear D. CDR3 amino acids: CASSSQSKETQYF. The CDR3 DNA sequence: TGTGCCAGCAGCTCGCAATCCAAAGAGACCCAGTACTTC.